This entry lists 20 T cell receptor beta chains sequenced from one sample in a study of radiation and T cells in renal cell carcinoma. Regarding time point: blood 4 weeks post-SBRT, at nephrectomy. The treatment: 15 Gy SBRT to primary tumor, nephrectomy 4 weeks later. TCRdb's table, derived via immunoSEQ multiplex PCR, lists solely in-frame clones and lacks some. The data show over 60,000 clones, with 70% to 90% seen just once and more than 2% held by the top ten. Specimen: blood, collected from a patient whose treatment included radiotherapy and nephrectomy. These receptors all come from a woman aged 55 to 70 with renal cell carcinoma.

V gene TRBV6-1 combines with J gene TRBJ2-3; D possibly corresponds to TRBD1 (6 bases). The CDR3 is 15 residues long. CDR1 is MNHNS and CDR2 is SASEGT in the germline V gene. The V end lost 8 bases, the J end lost 1 base, and 16 bases lay between the germline ends. CDR3 sequence: CASPGVSGGTDTQYF. CDR3 DNA sequence: TGTGCCAGCCCAGGGGTCTCCGGGGGCACAGATACGCAGTATTTT.

This clone has a single count. The CDR3 loop is CASSLGQYQETQYF. The CDR3 nucleotides are TGTGCCAGCAGCTTAGGACAGTACCAAGAGACCCAGTACTTC. The chain is built from TRBV13 and TRBJ2-5; no firm D call. Germline CDR1 PRHDT, CDR2 FYEKMQ (reference sequence). V dropped 0 bases and J dropped 0 bases, with 5 bases sitting between them. This CDR3 comprises 14 residues. Combining the CDR3 with reference TRBV13 and TRBJ2-5 gives the whole variable domain AAGVIQSPRHLIKEKRETATLKCYPIPRHDTVYWYQQGPGQDPQFLISFYEKMQSDKGSIPDRFSAQQFSDYHSELNMSSLELGDSALYFCASSLGQYQETQYFGPGTRLLVL.

The chain is built from TRBV5-1 and TRBJ1-3; weak D call: TRBD1 (5 bases). This CDR3 is built from 16 residues. In germline, CDR1 is SGHRS, CDR2 YFSETQ. The V end was cut by 5 bases, the J end by 0 bases, with 15 bases between. Here the CDR3 reads CASRSGTGVSGNTIYF. The CDR3 coding sequence is TGCGCCAGCAGGTCCGGGACGGGTGTCTCTGGAAACACCATATATTTT.

V and J are TRBV19 and TRBJ1-6; 9 nucleotides match TRBD1. Germline assignment: CDR1 LNHDA and CDR2 SQIVND (reference sequence). This CDR3 has 18 amino acids. Germline trimming cut 6 bases from V and 0 bases from J; bases unmatched to any gene: 9. CDR3 loop: CASSHPGTGSSYNSPLHF. The CDR3, as DNA: TGTGCCAGTAGCCATCCCGGGACAGGGAGCTCCTATAATTCACCCCTCCACTTT.

The CDR3 DNA reads TGTGCCAGCAGCTTAGGGGGGACGGACGCCAATGAGCAGTTCTTC. Protein product: CASSLGGTDANEQFF. V gene TRBV11-3 combines with J gene TRBJ2-1; D assignment may be TRBD1 or TRBD2 (5 bases each). V was trimmed by 1 base and J by 6 bases, leaving 13 bases between them. Germline V CDR1 and CDR2: SGHNT, YENEEA. This CDR3 comprises 15 residues. Complete variable domain (other parts from reference TRBV11-3 and TRBJ2-1): EAGVVQSPRYKIIEKKQPVAFWCNPISGHNTLYWYLQNLGQGPELLIRYENEEAVDDSQLPKDRFSAERLKGVDSTLKIQPAELGDSAVYLCASSLGGTDANEQFFGPGTRLTVL.

The chain uses TRBV10-1 and TRBJ2-6, with 9 positions matching TRBD1. The CDR3 is 17 amino acids. V shed 7 bases and J 4 bases; nucleotides not matched to a gene: 11. Germline V gene data show CDR1 as WNHNN and CDR2 as SYGVQD (reference sequence). CDR3 sequence (DNA): TGCGCCAGCATTCTGACAGGGGGAAGCTCCGGGGCCAACGTCCTGACTTTC. Translation gives CASILTGGSSGANVLTF.

The chain couples TRBV4-2 to TRBJ1-4, with D uncertain. Germline-derived CDR1 and CDR2 are LGHNA and YNFKEQ. The CDR3 loop spans 15 amino acids. The V and J ends lost 4 bases and 0 bases respectively, with 9 bases between them. The CDR3 DNA reads TGTGCCAGCAGCCTCTTTGCCGCAACTAATGAAAAACTGTTTTTT. Its protein is CASSLFAATNEKLFF.

With regard to this clone: This sample includes further DNA sequences coding for the same CDR3. V gene TRBV5-6 combines with J gene TRBJ2-2, with D unresolved. CDR1 is SGHDT and CDR2 is YYEEEE in the germline V gene. This CDR3 has 13 amino acids. Trimming removed 4 bases from V and 6 bases from J, with 10 bases in between. The CDR3 region has the DNA TGTGCCAGCAGCCTAGGGTTGGCCGGGGAGCTGTTTTTT. This encodes CASSLGLAGELFF.

The genes are TRBV11-2 and TRBJ2-5, with no clear D. CDR1 is SGHAT and CDR2 is FQNNGV in the germline V gene. The CDR3 runs to 11 residues. V lost 3 bases, J lost 8 bases, and 7 bases lay in between. The CDR3 sequence: CASSLSETQYF. The CDR3 DNA sequence: TGTGCCAGCAGCTTGAGTGAAACCCAGTACTTC. The complete variable domain, with remaining parts taken from reference TRBV11-2 and TRBJ2-5, reads EAGVAQSPRYKIIEKRQSVAFWCNPISGHATLYWYQQILGQGPKLLIQFQNNGVVDDSQLPKDRFSAERLKGVDSTLKIQPAKLEDSAVYLCASSLSETQYFGPGTRLLVL.

The V call is TRBV14, the J call TRBJ1-2, with 10 bases matching TRBD1. Looked up from germline, CDR1 is SGHDN and CDR2 is FVKESK. The V and J ends lost 1 base and 6 bases, in that order; junction bases with no gene match: 2. The CDR3 is made up of 14 amino acids. The DNA for the CDR3 is TGTGCCAGCAGCCAAGGGGACAGGGGCGATGGCTACACCTTC. As protein: CASSQGDRGDGYTF.

The chain combines TRBV4-1 with TRBJ1-1; TRBD1 might be the D (6 bases). CDR3 size: 14 residues. V was cut by 5 bases and J by 1 base, with 11 bases left in between. CDR1 is MGHRA and CDR2 is YSYEKL in the germline V gene. The CDR3 protein is CASSGGAKNTEAFF. CDR3 nucleotide sequence: TGCGCCAGCAGCGGGGGGGCCAAGAACACTGAAGCTTTCTTT.

A single count supports this clone. The CDR3 is CASSFGPTGPLHF. As DNA, the CDR3 is TGTGCCAGCAGTTTCGGACCGACGGGGCCCCTCCACTTT. The rearrangement uses TRBV27 and TRBJ1-6, with D hard to call. The CDR3 has 13 residues. Trimming cost V 3 bases and J 13 bases, with 13 bases left between them. Germline values: CDR1 MNHEY, CDR2 SMNVEV (reference sequence).

This clone has only one observation. This chain connects TRBV6-5 to TRBJ2-7, with a possible D match to TRBD2 (6 bases). Deletions cut 5 bases from V and 9 bases from J, with 23 bases between. This CDR3 has 15 residues. Germline V gives CDR1 MNHEY, CDR2 SVGAGI. The chain's CDR3 is CASSPPGTELGVQYF. In DNA, the CDR3 is TGTGCCAGCAGTCCCCCCGGGACTGAGCTAGGGGTGCAGTACTTC.

The rearrangement links TRBV5-5 to TRBJ1-5, with TRBD1 matching over 7 bases. Trimming took 1 base from V and 2 from J; bases not matched to a gene: 15. Looked up from germline, CDR1 is SGHKS and CDR2 is YYEKEE (reference sequence). There are 19 residues in the CDR3. Written as DNA, the CDR3 is TGTGCCAGCAGCTTGAGGGAATACCGACAGGGAGTACGCAATCAGCCCCAGCATTTT. Protein sequence: CASSLREYRQGVRNQPQHF. The variable domain in full, completed from reference TRBV5-5 and TRBJ1-5, reads DAGVTQSPTHLIKTRGQQVTLRCSPISGHKSVSWYQQVLGQGPQFIFQYYEKEERGRGNFPDRFSARQFPNYSSELNVNALLLGDSALYLCASSLREYRQGVRNQPQHFGDGTRLSIL.

The chain has TRBV28 and TRBJ2-7; TRBD2 matches at 15 bases. CDR1 MDHEN and CDR2 SYDVKM come from the germline V gene. The CDR3 spans 16 residues. The V gene end was trimmed by 7 bases and the J gene end by 2 bases; junction bases not matched to a gene: 6. The CDR3 region has the DNA TGTGCCAGCAACCAAAGGACTAGCGGGGGGGCCTACGAGCAGTACTTC. Amino acid sequence: CASNQRTSGGAYEQYF.

The chain has TRBV5-1 and TRBJ1-2; D perhaps matches TRBD1 (5 bases). Germline CDR1 and CDR2: SGHRS and YFSETQ. The CDR3 is made up of 18 amino acids. The germline V and J ends were trimmed by 4 bases and 4 bases, with 26 bases remaining between them. The CDR3 DNA reads TGCGCCAGCAGCAACGGGCCGGGGGTGGAGGCCTACGGCTATGGCTACACCTTC. The encoded protein is CASSNGPGVEAYGYGYTF.

This clone is medium-sized (0.01 to 0.1%) by share. The V call is TRBV29-1, the J call TRBJ1-1, with D possibly TRBD1 on 6 matching bases. Germline assignment: CDR1 SQVTM and CDR2 ANQGSEA. V was clipped by 4 bases and J by 4 bases, with 13 bases between them. The CDR3 consists of 13 residues. CDR3 nucleotide sequence: TGCAGCGTTGCGAAGGGGGGTGGCACTGAAGCTTTCTTT. Translation gives CSVAKGGGTEAFF.

The rearrangement links TRBV7-9 to TRBJ2-1; D might be TRBD1 (6 bases). Per the germline V gene, CDR1 is SEHNR and CDR2 is FQNEAQ (reference sequence). Trimming cost V 5 bases and J 9 bases, with 14 bases left between them. The CDR3 extends over 13 amino acids. Here the CDR3 reads CASSLGQFGEQFF. CDR3 bases: TGTGCCAGCAGCCTCGGACAGTTCGGTGAGCAGTTCTTC. Full variable domain (remainder filled in from reference TRBV7-9 and TRBJ2-1): DTGVSQNPRHKITKRGQNVTFRCDPISEHNRLYWYRQTLGQGPEFLTYFQNEAQLEKSRLLSDRFSAERPKGSFSTLEIQRTEQGDSAMYLCASSLGQFGEQFFGPGTRLTVL.

The CDR3 coding sequence is TGTGCCAGCAGCCGGGGACAGTCCTACAATGAGCAGTTCTTC. Its protein is CASSRGQSYNEQFF. The rearrangement uses TRBV7-2 and TRBJ2-1, with TRBD1 matching 7 bases. Trimming cost V 5 bases and J 1 base; bases outside gene matches: 2. The CDR3 is 14 amino acids. CDR1 SGHTA and CDR2 FQGNSA come from the germline V gene.

This chain joins TRBV6-5 and TRBJ2-1; D not certain. Germline V CDR1 and CDR2: MNHEY, SVGAGI. V was cut by 2 bases and J by 8 bases, with 13 bases left in between. CDR3 size: 14 residues. The chain's CDR3 is CASSYPLPDHEQFF. CDR3 nucleotides: TGTGCCAGCAGTTACCCCCTGCCAGATCATGAGCAGTTCTTC.